This is a list of T cell receptor beta chains from one sample in a study of blood T cell repertoires in COVID-19. TCRdb keeps only in-frame clones here, not all; method: immunoSEQ multiplex PCR. The data show 50,000 to 60,000 clones, roughly nine tenths seen once. The sequenced sample consisted of peripheral blood. These TCRs come from a human donor in a cohort sampled during active COVID-19. Both conserved end residues are part of each CDR3. D genes are given only for firm matches. Rows may omit the clone size; those that give it use once, few, many or a size class.

>TRBJ2-1|once|TRBV13|.
CASSLVRLQGGRDEQFF
TGTGCCAGCAGCTTAGTCCGGTTGCAGGGGGGACGGGATGAGCAGTTCTTC
>TRBJ1-3|.|TRBV19|.
CASMREDGNTIYF
TGTGCCAGTATGCGGGAGGATGGAAACACCATATATTTT
>TRBJ2-1|.|TRBV28|.
CASSLEGASSNEQFF
TGTGCCAGCAGTTTGGAGGGGGCATCCAGCAATGAGCAGTTCTTC
>TRBJ2-2|.|TRBV9|.
CASSVAGSGELFF
TGTGCCAGCAGCGTAGCAGGGTCCGGGGAGCTGTTTTTT
>TRBJ2-2|.|TRBV5-1|TRBD2
CASSLLGGAANTGELFF
TGCGCCAGCAGCTTGCTGGGAGGGGCCGCGAACACCGGGGAGCTGTTTTTT
>TRBJ1-5|.|TRBV30|.
CAWSGGSYSNQPQHF
TGTGCCTGGAGCGGCGGATCGTATAGCAATCAGCCCCAGCATTTT
>TRBJ1-4|.|TRBV6-1|TRBD1
CASSERDRGREKLFF
TGTGCCAGCAGTGAGAGAGACAGGGGGCGTGAAAAACTGTTTTTT
>TRBJ2-7|.|TRBV7-6|TRBD2
CASRGGETYEQYF
TGTGCCAGCCGCGGGGGAGAAACCTACGAGCAGTACTTC
>TRBJ2-1|.|TRBV11-2|TRBD1
CASSLAPGGSYNEQFF
TGTGCCAGCAGCTTAGCCCCAGGGGGTTCCTACAATGAGCAGTTCTTC
>TRBJ2-6|.|TRBV23-1|.
CASSQSHRRSTGANVLTF
TGCGCCAGCAGTCAATCCCATCGCAGGTCCACTGGGGCCAACGTCCTGACTTTC
>TRBJ2-4|.|TRBV15|TRBD1
CATSRNTGQGDIQYF
TGTGCCACCAGCAGGAATACAGGGCAGGGGGACATTCAGTACTTC
>TRBJ2-7|few|TRBV30|.
CAWSKGQASSYEQYF
TGTGCCTGGAGTAAGGGGCAAGCAAGCTCCTACGAGCAGTACTTC